The rows below give T cell receptor beta chains drawn from one sample of a study of T cell repertoires in ileal Crohn's disease. Profiling relied on immunoSEQ multiplex PCR, and the TCRdb table lists in-frame clones only, not all of them. The sample holds 6,500 to 10,000 clones; roughly 79% are singletons and the top ten take around 5%. Sequenced: ileal tissue. The receptors come from an adult with Crohn's disease. Both conserved end residues are part of each CDR3. The order of the fields is V gene, J gene, D gene, clone size, CDR3 DNA, CDR3 protein. A D gene is named only where the DNA matches it firmly. A row's size may be missing; if present it is once, few, many or a size class.

>TRBV19|TRBJ2-1|TRBD2|NA
TGTGCCAGTAGTCCAAGGGGACTAGCGGGAGGGGGTGAGCAGTTCTTC
CASSPRGLAGGGEQFF
>TRBV5-8|TRBJ1-1|NA|NA
TGTGCCAGCACCTGGGGGGGCAGCACTGAAGCTTTCTTT
CASTWGGSTEAFF
>TRBV2|TRBJ1-1|NA|NA
TGTGCCAGCAGCGTGGAGGGCGTTGGGAACACTGAAGCTTTCTTT
CASSVEGVGNTEAFF
>TRBV5-1|TRBJ1-3|NA|NA
TGCGCCAGCAGCGCGGGACGGGTCGGAAACACCATATATTTT
CASSAGRVGNTIYF
>TRBV5-6|TRBJ1-2|TRBD1|NA
TGTGCCAGCAGCTTGTGGGACAGGGGCTATGGCTACACCTTC
CASSLWDRGYGYTF
>TRBV19|TRBJ2-4|TRBD2|NA
TGTGCCAGTAGTGGGGCGGGGGGAAAGCCAAATTACATTCAGTACTTC
CASSGAGGKPNYIQYF
>TRBV7-8|TRBJ1-1|NA|NA
TGTGCCAGCGGAAAAGGCGCGGTGAACACTGAAGCTTTCTTT
CASGKGAVNTEAFF
>TRBV4-2|TRBJ1-5|TRBD1|NA
TGTGCCAGCAGCCTTGGACAGGCGGATCAGCCCCAGCATTTT
CASSLGQADQPQHF
>TRBV9|TRBJ2-2|TRBD2|NA
TGTGCCAGCAGCCGTGACTATCCGGGAGGCGGGGAGCTGTTTTTT
CASSRDYPGGGELFF
>TRBV7-3|TRBJ1-1|NA|NA
TGTGCCAGCAGCTTAGGATTTGGGGGGGAAGCTTTCTTT
CASSLGFGGEAFF
>TRBV2|TRBJ2-3|NA|NA
TGTGCCAGCAGCCCCGGGGGACTCAGCACAGATACGCAGTATTTT
CASSPGGLSTDTQYF
>TRBV6-6|TRBJ2-3|TRBD2|few
TGTGCCAGCTTAATGGGGGGGGTTTCCACAGATACGCAGTATTTT
CASLMGGVSTDTQYF
>TRBV7-2|TRBJ1-1|TRBD1|few
TGTGCCAGCAGCACCGGACAGGGGGCGAGGAGGACTGAAGCTTTCTTT
CASSTGQGARRTEAFF
>TRBV7-9|TRBJ2-7|TRBD2|NA
TGTGCCAGCAGCCGCTCCTCGATAGCGGGTGTAACCTACGAGCAGTACTTC
CASSRSSIAGVTYEQYF
>TRBV10-2|TRBJ1-2|NA|NA
TGCGCCAGCAATAACGGTGCCCTCTATGGCTACACCTTC
CASNNGALYGYTF
>TRBV6-5|TRBJ2-7|TRBD2|NA
TGTGCCAGCAGCAGACGGGGGGGTACCTACGAGCAGTACTTC
CASSRRGGTYEQYF
>TRBV18|TRBJ2-7|NA|once
TGTGCCAGCTCACCGCCGACAAATGGTGAGCAGTACTTC
CASSPPTNGEQYF
>TRBV7-3|TRBJ2-6|TRBD1|NA
TGTGCCAGCAGTCCATCCGGGACAGCTCTCTCTGGGGCCAACGTCCTGACTTTC
CASSPSGTALSGANVLTF
>TRBV5-4|TRBJ1-1|NA|NA
TGTGCCAGCAGCTTTATGCTAGTGAACACTGAAGCTTTCTTT
CASSFMLVNTEAFF
>TRBV6-6|TRBJ1-5|NA|NA
TGTGCCAGCAGTTACGGGCAGGCCAATCAGCCCCAGCATTTT
CASSYGQANQPQHF
>TRBV7-3|TRBJ2-5|TRBD2|NA
TGTGCCAGCAGCTCTACCTTTAGCGGGAATCAAGAGACCCAGTACTTC
CASSSTFSGNQETQYF
>TRBV6-5|TRBJ2-3|TRBD2|NA
TGTGCCAGCAGTTACTCAGGGACTAGCGGCACAGATACGCAGTATTTT
CASSYSGTSGTDTQYF
>TRBV6-1|TRBJ1-1|NA|NA
TGTGCCAGCATGATGGGGAGCACTGAAGCTTTCTTT
CASMMGSTEAFF
>TRBV5-4|TRBJ1-2|NA|NA
TGTGCCAGCAGCGCCCGGGATTTCTATGGCTACACCTTC
CASSARDFYGYTF